This passage covers 8 T cell receptor beta chains from one sample sequenced in a study of siplizumab effects on memory and regulatory T cells. Coculturing of the mixed lymphocyte reaction cells was performed at 37°C for around 6 days. No antigen is known for these receptors. Libraries were prepared by immunoSEQ multiplex PCR; TCRdb keeps only in-frame clonotypes and omits some of them. Of some 980 clones listed, around 72% were seen once; the top ten hold under 15%. The sample taken for sequencing was CFSE-low (dividing) CD8+ T cells sorted from an allogeneic mixed lymphocyte reaction. These receptors originate from a human donor in good health; the cells came from an allogeneic mixed lymphocyte reaction.

The gene calls are TRBV5-1 and TRBJ2-3, with D maybe TRBD2 (6 bases). The CDR3 spans 14 residues. V shed 2 bases and J shed 0 bases, with 7 bases lying between them. Germline V gene sequence: CDR1 SGHRS, CDR2 YFSETQ. The CDR3 region is CASSFGGSTDTQYF. The CDR3 coding sequence is TGCGCCAGCAGCTTCGGGGGAAGCACAGATACGCAGTATTTT.

The chain combines TRBV5-1 with TRBJ1-4; D remains unclear. The CDR3 contains 12 residues. In germline, CDR1 is SGHRS, CDR2 YFSETQ. Trimming stripped 2 bases from V and 7 bases from J, with 6 bases between. The CDR3 coding sequence is TGCGCCAGCAGCTTCGGACGTGAAAAACTGTTTTTT. It translates to CASSFGREKLFF.

The chain uses TRBV4-1 and TRBJ2-1; D may be TRBD1 (7 bases). Trimming removed 0 bases at V and 5 bases at J, with 14 bases between. This CDR3 is built from 16 residues. Germline V gives CDR1 MGHRA, CDR2 YSYEKL. CDR3 residues: CASSQDGGGLDNEQFF. The CDR3, as DNA: TGCGCCAGCAGCCAAGATGGAGGGGGCCTCGACAATGAGCAGTTCTTC.

This chain joins TRBV7-9 and TRBJ1-4; TRBD1 matches at 7 bases. The germline V gene has CDR1 SEHNR and CDR2 FQNEAQ (reference sequence). The junction had 7 bases not matched to a gene; V was cut back by 5 bases and J by 7 bases. The CDR3 has 14 residues. For the CDR3, the DNA is TGTGCCAGCAGCGCGACAGGGCATGGTGAAAAACTGTTTTTT. As protein: CASSATGHGEKLFF.

The V call is TRBV7-8, the J call TRBJ2-4; no clear D gene. The V gene lost 4 bases and the J gene lost 8 bases, with 24 bases spanning the gap. Germline assignment: CDR1 SGHVS and CDR2 FQNEAQ. The CDR3 length is 17 residues. Written as DNA, the CDR3 is TGTGCCAGCAGCTCCATGCAGCAGGTCCTACCCAAGGACATTCAGTACTTC. Amino acids: CASSSMQQVLPKDIQYF.

The chain joins TRBV11-3 to TRBJ2-7, with a possible D match to TRBD2 (5 bases). Germline V gives CDR1 SGHNT, CDR2 YENEEA. CDR3 size: 14 residues. V gave up 4 bases and J gave up 1 base, with 11 bases separating them. The CDR3 is CASSSEPGSYEQYF. The CDR3 DNA reads TGTGCCAGCAGCTCTGAGCCGGGGTCCTACGAGCAGTACTTC.

The chain links TRBV30 to TRBJ2-7, with TRBD2 as a possible D gene (5 bases). The CDR3 is 12 amino acids. V lost 0 bases and J 7 bases, leaving 10 bases between the germline ends. Looked up from germline, CDR1 is GTSNPN and CDR2 is SVGIG (reference sequence). DNA of the CDR3: TGTGCCTGGAGTGTACTGTCGGGGGAGCAGTACTTC. The encoded protein is CAWSVLSGEQYF.

The V and J genes are TRBV7-9 and TRBJ2-7, with TRBD1 matching over 11 bases. Losses at the gene ends were 6 bases for V and 4 bases for J; bases not matched to a gene: 17. This CDR3 is built from 18 residues. Germline V gene data show CDR1 as SEHNR and CDR2 as FQNEAQ (reference sequence). For the CDR3, the DNA is TGTGCCAGCAGTCTAACCTCGGGGGACAGGGGGACACCATACGAGCAGTACTTC. Its protein is CASSLTSGDRGTPYEQYF.